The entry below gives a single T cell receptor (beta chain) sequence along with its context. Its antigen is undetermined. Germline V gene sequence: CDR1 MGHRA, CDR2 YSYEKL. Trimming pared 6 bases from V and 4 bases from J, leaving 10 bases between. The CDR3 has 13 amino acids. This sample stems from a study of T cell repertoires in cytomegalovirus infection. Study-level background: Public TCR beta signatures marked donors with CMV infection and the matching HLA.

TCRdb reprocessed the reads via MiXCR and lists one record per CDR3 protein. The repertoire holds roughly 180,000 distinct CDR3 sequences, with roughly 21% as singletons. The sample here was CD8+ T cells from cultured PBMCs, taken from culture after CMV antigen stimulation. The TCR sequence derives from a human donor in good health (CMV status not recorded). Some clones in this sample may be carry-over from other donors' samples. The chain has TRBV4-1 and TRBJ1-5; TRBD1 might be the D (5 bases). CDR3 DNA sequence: TGCGCCAGCAGTCAGACAGATAATCAGCCCCAGCATTTT. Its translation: CASSQTDNQPQHF.